These 19 T cell receptor beta chains were all obtained from the same sample, sequenced in a study of T-cell reconstitution after alpha-beta-depleted transplantation in children. Unique molecular identifiers were built into the TCRbeta library. TCRdb re-called the PCR reads through MiXCR, storing one row per CDR3 protein. The sample includes about 580,000 distinct CDR3 sequences, roughly 23% seen only once; the top ten take around an eighth. Sample: PBMCs, mostly from graft donor cells, taken 360 days after TCRalphabeta/CD19-depleted stem cell transplant. Receptor source: a boy less than two years old who had a stem cell transplant for acute myeloid leukemia, so the T cells may come from the graft donor.

The table lists this clonotype with many counts. V gene TRBV12-3 or TRBV12-4 combines with J gene TRBJ2-6, with 8 bases identical to TRBD1. J lost 4 bases, V lost 6 bases, and 5 bases had no gene match. The CDR3 has 15 residues. Here the CDR3 DNA reads TGTGCCAGCAGGGACAGGGCCCCCGGGGCCAACGTCCTGACTTTC. Its translation is CASRDRAPGANVLTF.

This clonotype was seen a few times. The chain employs TRBV7-9 and TRBJ2-7; tentative D call: TRBD1 (5 bases). Trimming took off 3 bases at V and 4 bases at J, with 7 bases between the two ends. CDR1 SEHNR and CDR2 FQNEAQ come from the germline V gene (reference sequence). The CDR3 spans 12 residues. This chain's CDR3 is CASSFRDYEQYV. CDR3 sequence (DNA): TGTGCCAGCAGCTTCAGGGATTACGAGCAGTACGTC.

V usage is TRBV6-2 or TRBV6-3 and J usage is TRBJ2-7, with D tentatively TRBD1 (5 bases). Germline V gene data show CDR1 as MNHEY and CDR2 as SVGEGT. V lost 4 bases and J 3 bases, leaving 13 bases between the germline ends. The CDR3 is 14 amino acids. The CDR3 is CASSSRRGFYEQYF. CDR3 coding DNA: TGTGCCAGCAGTTCTCGAAGGGGATTCTACGAGCAGTACTTC.

Many counts were recorded for this clonotype. The chain couples TRBV20-1 to TRBJ1-2; TRBD1 agrees at 9 bases. Germline trimming cut 3 bases from V and 8 bases from J; bases unmatched to any gene: 10. Per germline, CDR1 DFQATT and CDR2 SNEGSKA (reference sequence). This CDR3 is built from 14 residues. CDR3 sequence: CSASPPGQGFGYTF. Here the CDR3 DNA reads TGCAGTGCTAGCCCCCCGGGACAGGGATTCGGCTACACCTTC.

The J gene is TRBJ2-3, the V gene TRBV6-5; 7 bases match TRBD2. Germline V gene sequence: CDR1 MNHEY, CDR2 SVGAGI. This CDR3 comprises 17 residues. V lost 0 bases, J lost 6 bases, and 12 bases stayed unmatched. The chain's CDR3 is CASSYSILGGGMDTQYF. DNA of the CDR3: TGTGCCAGCAGTTACTCGATCCTCGGCGGGGGAATGGATACGCAGTATTTT.

This clonotype was observed at least ten times. CDR3 DNA sequence: TGTGCCAGCAGTTACAATCCAGGACAGGGTTCGGGCGAGCAGTACTTC. It translates to CASSYNPGQGSGEQYF. V and J are TRBV6-5 and TRBJ2-7, with 8 nucleotides matching TRBD1. This CDR3 contains 16 residues. Unmatched junction bases numbered 12, after V lost 2 bases and J lost 6 bases. From germline, CDR1 is MNHEY and CDR2 SVGAGI.

CDR3 DNA: TGTGCCAGCAGTTCCCGTCGGGACTACCCTCCTCCGATTCTCACCGGGGAGCTGTTTTTT. Translating it yields CASSSRRDYPPPILTGELFF. This chain uses TRBV6-2 or TRBV6-3 with TRBJ2-2; 7 nucleotides align to TRBD2. The CDR3 is made up of 20 amino acids. V shed 4 bases and J 4 bases; nucleotides not matched to a gene: 21. Germline lookup yields CDR1 MNHEY and CDR2 SVGEGT.

This clonotype has only a few counts. This sequence joins TRBV20-1 and TRBJ2-3; the D gene is possibly TRBD1 (5 bases). The germline gives CDR1 DFQATT, CDR2 SNEGSKA (reference sequence). Trimming took off 5 bases at V and 3 bases at J, with 9 bases between the two ends. The CDR3 is 12 amino acids. As DNA, the CDR3 is TGCAGTGCTGCTCAGGGTACAGATACGCAGTATTTT. As protein: CSAAQGTDTQYF.

This clonotype was observed a handful of times. The rearrangement joins TRBV27 to TRBJ1-1, with 12 bases identical to TRBD1. Germline CDR1 and CDR2: MNHEY and SMNVEV (reference sequence). After removal of 3 bases from V and 3 bases from J, the junction contained 5 bases not matched to a gene. This CDR3 region has 16 residues. CDR3 protein: CASSLRGQGAHTEAFF. CDR3 sequence (DNA): TGTGCCAGCAGTTTGAGGGGACAGGGGGCTCACACTGAAGCTTTCTTT.

The table lists this clonotype with a few counts. The rearrangement joins TRBV6-1 to TRBJ2-1; D is possibly TRBD1 (6 bases). Looked up from germline, CDR1 is MNHNS and CDR2 is SASEGT. The CDR3 is made up of 14 amino acids. V lost 5 bases to trimming and J lost 6 bases, with 14 bases between them. CDR3 in DNA: TGTGCCAGCAGTCCCGGACAGTTTTCCAATGAGCAGTTCTTC. The encoded protein is CASSPGQFSNEQFF.

The chain joins TRBV29-1 to TRBJ1-1; D perhaps matches TRBD1 (5 bases). In germline, CDR1 is SQVTM, CDR2 ANQGSEA. The CDR3 sequence is 13 residues long. V lost 7 bases to trimming and J lost 0 bases, with 12 bases between them. Here the CDR3 reads CSASGRMNTEAFF. Here the CDR3 DNA reads TGCAGCGCCTCGGGACGGATGAACACTGAAGCTTTCTTT.

This clonotype was seen repeatedly, ten times or more. This chain uses TRBV12-3 or TRBV12-4 with TRBJ2-3; D is unclear. The V gene lost 3 bases and the J gene lost 4 bases, with 11 bases spanning the gap. The CDR3 spans 14 residues. The CDR3 sequence: CASSFEGYADTQYF. CDR3 nucleotides: TGTGCCAGCAGTTTTGAAGGGTACGCAGATACGCAGTATTTT.

The V gene is TRBV7-2, the J gene TRBJ2-7; 8 nucleotides agree with TRBD2. The V gene's germline CDR1 is SGHTA and CDR2 FQGNSA. The junction had 16 bases not matched to a gene; V was cut back by 0 bases and J by 0 bases. The CDR3 totals 20 residues. In DNA, the CDR3 is TGTGCCAGCAGCTTAGCGGGGCGCGGGGGGTCACGACGCAGCTCCTACGAGCAGTACTTC. This sequence encodes CASSLAGRGGSRRSSYEQYF.

The chain's CDR3 is CSARDYGARNQPQHF. CDR3 sequence (DNA): TGCAGTGCTAGAGATTATGGGGCGCGAAATCAGCCCCAGCATTTT. The V and J genes are TRBV20-1 and TRBJ1-5; possibly TRBD1 for D (5 bases). The V end lost 0 bases, the J end lost 4 bases, and 13 bases lay between the germline ends. CDR3 length equals 15 residues. CDR1 is DFQATT and CDR2 is SNEGSKA in the germline V gene (reference sequence).

This clonotype was recorded many times. The V gene is TRBV5-1, the J gene TRBJ1-2, with a possible D match to TRBD1 (5 bases). The CDR3 is 11 amino acids. V lost 9 bases, J lost 9 bases, and 15 bases lay in between. Germline values: CDR1 SGHRS, CDR2 YFSETQ. CDR3 region: CANPGKGSYTF. As DNA, the CDR3 is TGCGCCAATCCCGGGAAGGGGAGCTACACCTTC.

This clonotype has just a few counts. The V and J genes are TRBV29-1 and TRBJ2-1; TRBD1 aligns across 11 bases. Looked up from germline, CDR1 is SQVTM and CDR2 is ANQGSEA. The CDR3 loop spans 14 amino acids. Germline trimming cut 7 bases from V and 8 bases from J; bases unmatched to any gene: 10. The CDR3: CSARTGGGFDEQFF. The CDR3 nucleotides are TGCAGCGCCCGGACAGGGGGCGGATTTGATGAGCAGTTCTTC.

CDR3: CASSFSGDTGQPQHF. The CDR3 DNA is TGTGCCAGCAGCTTCTCAGGGGATACGGGTCAGCCCCAGCATTTT. This chain links TRBV7-2 with TRBJ1-5, with D possibly TRBD1 on 6 matching bases. From germline, CDR1 is SGHTA and CDR2 FQGNSA. The ends were cut back, 3 bases at V and 6 bases at J, with 15 bases in the middle. This CDR3 has 15 amino acids.

The J gene is TRBJ1-6, the V gene TRBV6-6; D unclear. The germline V gene encodes CDR1 MNHNY and CDR2 SVGAGI (reference sequence). V dropped 2 bases and J dropped 11 bases, with 7 bases sitting between them. CDR3 length: 12 amino acids. CDR3 nucleotide sequence: TGTGCCAGCAGTTACGAGCGGCCACCCCTCCACTTT. Translated, it gives CASSYERPPLHF.

The rearrangement joins TRBV29-1 to TRBJ1-2; D not certain. Germline V gene lookup returns CDR1 SQVTM and CDR2 ANQGSEA. Trimming pared 7 bases from V and 4 bases from J, leaving 16 bases between. This CDR3 is 13 amino acids long. The DNA for the CDR3 is TGCAGCGCCCGGCGGGGTCTAACCTATGGCTACACCTTC. Translating it yields CSARRGLTYGYTF.